These T cell receptor beta chains were read from a single sample in a study of cytomegalovirus exposure and HLA in healthy donors. Repertoires were generated with immunoSEQ multiplex PCR, while TCRdb's copy carries only in-frame clones and drops some. The sample yields around 100,000 clones, around two thirds seen once. Sequences were obtained from PBMCs. These receptors all come from a young man in good health and CMV-seropositive. Each CDR3 is given with its conserved first and last residue. Fields, in order: J gene, V gene, clone size, D gene, CDR3 length, CDR3 DNA, CDR3 protein. The D gene is left open where the match is weak. Size is stated for part of the rows, as once, few or many counts, or as a class when the clone is expanded.

j_call: TRBJ2-4
v_call: TRBV5-6
clone_size: few
d_call: TRBD1
cdr3_length: 14
cdr3_nt: TGTGCCAGCAGCGCCCCGACAGGGGAAAACATTCAGTACTTC
cdr3_aa: CASSAPTGENIQYF

j_call: TRBJ1-2
v_call: TRBV10-2
clone_size: NA
d_call: NA
cdr3_length: 13
cdr3_nt: TGCGCCAGCAGTGCAGGGGCTAACTATGGCTACACCTTC
cdr3_aa: CASSAGANYGYTF

j_call: TRBJ1-3
v_call: TRBV5-1
clone_size: NA
d_call: TRBD1
cdr3_length: 19
cdr3_nt: TGCGCCAGCAGCAAAACCGGGACAGGCTCCCCTATGGGTGGAAACACCATATATTTT
cdr3_aa: CASSKTGTGSPMGGNTIYF

j_call: TRBJ2-7
v_call: TRBV6-6
clone_size: few
d_call: TRBD2
cdr3_length: 16
cdr3_nt: TGTGCCAGCAGTGGGAGGGTTAGCGGGGCCTCCTACGAGCAGTACTTC
cdr3_aa: CASSGRVSGASYEQYF

j_call: TRBJ2-1
v_call: TRBV27
clone_size: NA
d_call: NA
cdr3_length: 12
cdr3_nt: TGTGCCAGCAGCCGGGGCGGGGATGAGCAGTTCTTC
cdr3_aa: CASSRGGDEQFF

j_call: TRBJ1-1
v_call: TRBV5-1
clone_size: few
d_call: NA
cdr3_length: 16
cdr3_nt: TGCGCCAGCAGCTTGGCTTTTAGCGGGTGGAACACTGAAGCTTTCTTT
cdr3_aa: CASSLAFSGWNTEAFF

j_call: TRBJ1-3
v_call: TRBV30
clone_size: NA
d_call: TRBD1
cdr3_length: 14
cdr3_nt: TGTGCCTGGGGGACAGGGGGTTATGGAAACACCATATATTTT
cdr3_aa: CAWGTGGYGNTIYF

j_call: TRBJ1-2
v_call: TRBV19
clone_size: NA
d_call: TRBD1
cdr3_length: 14
cdr3_nt: TGTGCCAGTAGTAGTGGACAGGTTGTTAATCCCTACACCTTC
cdr3_aa: CASSSGQVVNPYTF

j_call: TRBJ2-7
v_call: TRBV27
clone_size: NA
d_call: NA
cdr3_length: 15
cdr3_nt: TGTGCCAGCAGTTTATCCGGACAGTTCCCCTACGAGCAGTACTTC
cdr3_aa: CASSLSGQFPYEQYF

j_call: TRBJ1-2
v_call: TRBV9
clone_size: NA
d_call: NA
cdr3_length: 15
cdr3_nt: TGTGCCAGCAGCCCACCAGGGGCTAAATGGTATGGCTACACCTTC
cdr3_aa: CASSPPGAKWYGYTF

j_call: TRBJ1-2
v_call: TRBV10-3
clone_size: NA
d_call: NA
cdr3_length: 14
cdr3_nt: TGTGCCATCAGTGACCCAGGGGCAGGGCCAGGCTACACCTTC
cdr3_aa: CAISDPGAGPGYTF

j_call: TRBJ2-1
v_call: TRBV2
clone_size: few
d_call: NA
cdr3_length: 12
cdr3_nt: TGTGCCAGCACGGGCGGGGGCGGTGAGCAGTTCTTC
cdr3_aa: CASTGGGGEQFF

j_call: TRBJ1-1
v_call: TRBV4-1
clone_size: NA
d_call: NA
cdr3_length: 16
cdr3_nt: TGCGCCAGCAGCCTGGGGGCCCAGGGCCGCGGGACTGAAGCTTTCTTT
cdr3_aa: CASSLGAQGRGTEAFF

j_call: TRBJ2-7
v_call: TRBV6-5
clone_size: once
d_call: TRBD1
cdr3_length: 15
cdr3_nt: TGTGCCAGCAGCTCCGGACAGGAGGACTCCTACGAGCAGTACTTC
cdr3_aa: CASSSGQEDSYEQYF

j_call: TRBJ1-1
v_call: TRBV7-9
clone_size: few
d_call: TRBD1
cdr3_length: 12
cdr3_nt: TGTGCCAGCATCCCGGGACAGGGGCGAGCTTTCTTT
cdr3_aa: CASIPGQGRAFF

j_call: TRBJ1-5
v_call: TRBV23-1
clone_size: NA
d_call: NA
cdr3_length: 15
cdr3_nt: TGCGCCAGCAGTCGAGGGCGAGAGGTTTTTCAGCCCCAGCATTTT
cdr3_aa: CASSRGREVFQPQHF

j_call: TRBJ1-4
v_call: TRBV5-1
clone_size: NA
d_call: TRBD1
cdr3_length: 15
cdr3_nt: TGCGCCAGCAGCGAAGGGACAGGGGTCAATGAAAAACTGTTTTTT
cdr3_aa: CASSEGTGVNEKLFF

j_call: TRBJ1-1
v_call: TRBV19
clone_size: NA
d_call: TRBD1
cdr3_length: 13
cdr3_nt: TGTGCCAGTAGACCGACAGGGGGAACTGAAGCTTTCTTT
cdr3_aa: CASRPTGGTEAFF